This passage covers 16 T cell receptor beta chains from one sample sequenced in a study of T cell responses to AZD1222 COVID-19 vaccine. Clones were sequenced by immunoSEQ multiplex PCR, and TCRdb holds only the in-frame ones, with some missing. The table has some 86,000 clones, about nine tenths seen once. This sample comprised peripheral blood, obtained 28 days after the second AZD1222 dose. The receptors stem from an adult who received the AZD1222 COVID-19 vaccine.

The rearrangement uses TRBV28 and TRBJ2-7, with D maybe TRBD1 (5 bases). Germline V gene data show CDR1 as MDHEN and CDR2 as SYDVKM. This CDR3 spans 13 amino acids. Trimming cost V 1 base and J 5 bases, with 9 bases left between them. The CDR3 loop is CASSLLSRDEQYF. CDR3 coding DNA: TGTGCCAGCAGTTTATTGTCCAGGGACGAGCAGTACTTC.

V is TRBV6-1 and J is TRBJ2-7, with 11 nucleotides matching TRBD2. This CDR3 has 18 amino acids. The V gene's germline CDR1 is MNHNS and CDR2 SASEGT. Trimming removed 2 bases from V and 2 bases from J; junction bases left unmatched: 11. Here the CDR3 reads CASSETGVLAGGAYEQYF. As DNA, the CDR3 is TGTGCCAGCAGTGAAACGGGGGTGCTAGCGGGGGGCGCCTACGAGCAGTACTTC.

The V call is TRBV29-1, the J call TRBJ1-4; D is unclear. This CDR3 is 11 amino acids long. Deletions cut 4 bases from V and 12 bases from J, with 12 bases between. Germline V gene data show CDR1 as SQVTM and CDR2 as ANQGSEA. The CDR3 sequence is CSVVRAGQLFF. Written as DNA, the CDR3 is TGCAGCGTTGTAAGGGCCGGACAACTGTTTTTT.

The J gene is TRBJ1-2, the V gene TRBV29-1; tentative D call: TRBD1 (5 bases). V dropped 6 bases and J dropped 3 bases, with 14 bases sitting between them. Germline-derived CDR1 and CDR2 are SQVTM and ANQGSEA. This CDR3 has 13 amino acids. CDR3 loop: CSVGDGGYYGYTF. As DNA, the CDR3 is TGCAGCGTGGGGGATGGCGGCTACTATGGCTACACCTTC.

This rearrangement joins TRBV5-1 to TRBJ1-3; no clear D gene. The CDR3 has 15 residues. Germline CDR1 is SGHRS and CDR2 is YFSETQ. V lost 0 bases and J 0 bases, leaving 7 bases between the germline ends. CDR3 nucleotides: TGCGCCAGCAGCTTGGGGGCGAGCTCTGGAAACACCATATATTTT. Protein: CASSLGASSGNTIYF.

The chain carries TRBV6-5 and TRBJ1-5, with 9 positions matching TRBD1. Germline V gives CDR1 MNHEY, CDR2 SVGAGI. The CDR3 consists of 16 residues. Unmatched junction bases numbered 9, after V lost 2 bases and J lost 7 bases. As DNA, the CDR3 is TGTGCCAGCAGTTACACGGGACAGGGAGGCGGCCAGCCCCAGCATTTT. This encodes CASSYTGQGGGQPQHF.

This chain links TRBV6-5 with TRBJ2-7; D is ambiguous. Trimming stripped 8 bases from V and 2 bases from J, with 7 bases between. This CDR3 is built from 11 residues. Germline CDR1 and CDR2: MNHEY and SVGAGI. CDR3 sequence reads: CASRKTYEQYF. The CDR3 bases are TGTGCCAGCCGAAAGACCTACGAGCAGTACTTC.

The V gene is TRBV6-5, the J gene TRBJ2-7, with 8 bases fitting TRBD2. CDR3 size: 14 residues. J lost 4 bases, V lost 8 bases, and 10 bases had no gene match. Germline CDR1 MNHEY, CDR2 SVGAGI. CDR3 sequence reads: CASVDGGGRYEQYF. The CDR3 DNA is TGTGCCAGCGTCGACGGGGGGGGTCGGTACGAGCAGTACTTC.

Comments on this clone: One junction end disagrees with the germline gene, perhaps due to a read error. This chain joins TRBV2 and TRBJ1-4, with a possible D match to TRBD1 (5 bases). Per germline, CDR1 SNHLY and CDR2 FYNNEI. The CDR3 has 13 amino acids. The DNA for the CDR3 is TGTGCCAGCAGTGAAGCTTGGGGGACCAAGGAGGTTTTT. Its protein product is CASSEAWGTKEVF.

J is TRBJ1-3 and V is TRBV6-1; D remains unclear. Germline V gene sequence: CDR1 MNHNS, CDR2 SASEGT. The CDR3 covers 13 residues. Trimming pared 3 bases from V and 0 bases from J, leaving 3 bases between. The CDR3 is CASSDNSGNTIYF. For the CDR3, the DNA is TGTGCCAGCAGTGACAACTCTGGAAACACCATATATTTT.

Here the CDR3 DNA reads TGTGCCACCAGTGCCAACACAGGGGGCGCTTATGAAAAACTGTTTTTT. As protein: CATSANTGGAYEKLFF. V and J are TRBV24-1 and TRBJ1-4; 9 bases align to TRBD1. Germline V gene data show CDR1 as KGHDR and CDR2 as SFDVKD. Trimming cost V 5 bases and J 6 bases; bases outside gene matches: 9. The CDR3 contains 16 residues.

The chain couples TRBV10-3 to TRBJ1-5, with 11 bases fitting TRBD1. The trim removed 6 bases at V and 3 bases at J, leaving 4 bases unmatched. Germline CDR1 is ENHRY and CDR2 is SYGVKD. This CDR3 region has 15 residues. The CDR3 nucleotides read TGTGCCATCAGACCGGGACAGGGGGACAATCAGCCCCAGCATTTT. Protein sequence: CAIRPGQGDNQPQHF.

The genes are TRBV18 and TRBJ1-2; D is unclear. The V gene lost 3 bases and the J gene lost 13 bases, with 15 bases spanning the gap. CDR1 and CDR2 from the germline V gene are KGHSH and LQKENI. This CDR3 comprises 12 residues. The CDR3 DNA is TGTGCCAGCTCACCCGCCGGCGTGGGAGGCACCTTC. The encoded protein is CASSPAGVGGTF.

The V gene is TRBV2, the J gene TRBJ2-7; 12 bases line up with TRBD1. Trimming removed 6 bases from V and 7 bases from J; junction bases left unmatched: 13. CDR3 size: 16 residues. Germline CDR1 reads SNHLY; CDR2 reads FYNNEI. The CDR3 reads CASRAFTGQGAREQYF. CDR3 nucleotides: TGTGCCAGCAGAGCCTTTACGGGACAGGGGGCGCGAGAGCAGTACTTC.

V and J are TRBV5-1 and TRBJ1-1; D unresolved. The germline CDR1 and CDR2 sequences are SGHRS and YFSETQ. There are 13 residues in the CDR3. Trimming removed 0 bases at V and 3 bases at J, with 6 bases between. The CDR3 sequence: CASSLDRDTEAFF. The CDR3 DNA reads TGCGCCAGCAGCTTGGATAGGGACACTGAAGCTTTCTTT.

The chain is built from TRBV18 and TRBJ2-1; maybe TRBD1 (7 bases). CDR1 and CDR2 from the germline V gene are KGHSH and LQKENI. The CDR3 is 13 amino acids. Trimming took 8 bases from V and 12 from J, leaving 20 bases between them. CDR3 bases: TGTGCCAGCGGCGGGACAGCCCTGGGAGGGCAGTTCTTC. This gives the protein CASGGTALGGQFF. Supplemented by reference TRBV18 and TRBJ2-1, the full variable domain reads NAGVMQNPRHLVRRRGQEARLRCSPMKGHSHVYWYRQLPEEGLKFMVYLQKENIIDESGMPKERFSAEFPKEGPSILRIQQVVRGDSAAYFCASGGTALGGQFFGPGTRLTVL.